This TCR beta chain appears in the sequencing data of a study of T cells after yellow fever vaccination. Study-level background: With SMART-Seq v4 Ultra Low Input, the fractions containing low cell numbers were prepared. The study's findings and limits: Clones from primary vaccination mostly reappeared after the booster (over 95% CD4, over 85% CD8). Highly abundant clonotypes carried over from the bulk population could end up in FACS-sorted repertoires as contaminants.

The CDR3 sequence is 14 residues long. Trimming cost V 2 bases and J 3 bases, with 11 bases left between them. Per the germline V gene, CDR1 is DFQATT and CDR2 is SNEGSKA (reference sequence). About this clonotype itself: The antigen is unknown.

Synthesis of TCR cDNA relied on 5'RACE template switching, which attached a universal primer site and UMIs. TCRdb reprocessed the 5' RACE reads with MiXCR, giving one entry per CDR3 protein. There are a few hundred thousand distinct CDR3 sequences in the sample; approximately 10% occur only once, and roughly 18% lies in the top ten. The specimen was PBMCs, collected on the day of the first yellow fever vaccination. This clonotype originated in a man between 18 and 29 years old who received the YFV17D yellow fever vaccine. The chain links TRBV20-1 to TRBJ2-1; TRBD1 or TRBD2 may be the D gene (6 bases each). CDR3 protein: CSARTGAIYNEQFF. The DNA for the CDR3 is TGCAGTGCTAGAACGGGGGCAATCTACAATGAGCAGTTCTTC.